This is a list of T cell receptor beta chains from one sample in a study of spatial heterogeneity in lung cancer. TCRdb analysed the 5' RACE reads with MiXCR anew, one entry per CDR3 protein. Of about 95,000 distinct CDR3 sequences in the sample, roughly 10% were seen once. The sample consisted of PBMCs, taken at surgery. These TCRs come from a male donor with early-stage non-small cell lung cancer. Both conserved end residues are part of each CDR3. A D gene is named only where the DNA matches it firmly. For some rows the clone size is stated as once, few or many, or as a class when expanded; others skip it.

clone_size j_call v_call d_call cdr3_aa cdr3_nt
few TRBJ2-1 TRBV23-1 TRBD2 CASSQDRGTSSDEQFF TGCGCCAGCAGTCAGGACAGAGGGACTAGCTCCGATGAGCAGTTCTTC
- TRBJ2-3 TRBV29-1 TRBD2 CSVGTSGRDDTQYF TGCAGCGTCGGGACTAGCGGGAGGGATGATACGCAGTATTTT
- TRBJ2-7 TRBV7-2 - CASSSDSGFYEQYF TGTGCCAGCAGCTCGGACAGCGGGTTCTACGAGCAGTACTTC
many TRBJ2-3 TRBV18 - CASSPSLASTDTQYF TGTGCCAGCTCACCTTCACTGGCTAGCACAGATACGCAGTATTTT
few TRBJ2-1 TRBV9 - CASNSQVGSYNEQFF TGTGCCAGCAACTCCCAGGTCGGCTCCTACAATGAGCAGTTCTTC
- TRBJ2-3 TRBV7-2 - CASSGSADTQYF TGTGCCAGCAGCGGGAGCGCAGATACGCAGTATTTT
many TRBJ1-3 TRBV5-8 - CASNSGSGNTIYF TGTGCCAGCAACTCAGGGTCTGGAAACACCATATATTTT
few TRBJ2-7 TRBV12-3/TRBV12-4 TRBD1 CASSSLTGGGYEQYF TGTGCCAGCAGTTCCCTGACAGGGGGCGGGTACGAGCAGTACTTC
- TRBJ2-1 TRBV10-3 TRBD2 CAIMTSGGNNEQFF TGTGCCATAATGACTAGCGGGGGAAACAATGAGCAGTTCTTC
- TRBJ1-1 TRBV10-3 - CAISEVRDTEAFF TGTGCCATCAGTGAGGTCAGGGACACTGAAGCTTTCTTT
- TRBJ1-4 TRBV3-1 - CASSHHRRQTNEKLFF TGTGCCAGCAGCCACCATCGACGGCAGACTAATGAAAAACTGTTTTTT
few TRBJ2-7 TRBV6-5 - CASAGQTSYEQYF TGTGCCAGCGCGGGACAGACCTCCTACGAGCAGTACTTC